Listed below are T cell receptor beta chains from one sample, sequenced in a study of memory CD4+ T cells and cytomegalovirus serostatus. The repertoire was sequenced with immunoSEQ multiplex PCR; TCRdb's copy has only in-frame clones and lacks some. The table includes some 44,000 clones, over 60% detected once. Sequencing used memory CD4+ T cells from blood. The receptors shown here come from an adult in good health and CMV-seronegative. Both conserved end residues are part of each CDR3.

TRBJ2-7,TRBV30,CAWSGTGGGLEQYF
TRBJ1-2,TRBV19,CASSRGQRYGYTF
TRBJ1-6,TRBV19,CASSPDLTHSPLHF
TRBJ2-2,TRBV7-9,CASRYGVAGATGELFF
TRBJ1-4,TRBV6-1,CASSNPGSVEKLFF
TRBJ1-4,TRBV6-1,CASSDFLATNEKLFF
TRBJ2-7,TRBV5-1,CASSRTGTSSSYEQYF
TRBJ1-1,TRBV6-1,CASSESGQATEAFF
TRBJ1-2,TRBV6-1,CASAADRNYGYTF
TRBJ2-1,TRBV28,CASSPPLAGGNEQFF
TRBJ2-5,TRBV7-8,CASSLGGRGETQYF
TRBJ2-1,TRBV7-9,CASSYDHNEQFF
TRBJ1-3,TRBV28,CASDNAGGVDTIYF
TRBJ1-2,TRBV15,CATSRDRVGEYGYTF